The 4 T cell receptor beta chains given below trace back to one sample, sequenced in a study of blood T cell repertoires in COVID-19. Produced via immunoSEQ multiplex PCR; TCRdb's table is partial and in-frame only. The sample contains tens of thousands of clones, over 70% of which appear only once. The material sequenced was peripheral blood. These receptors originate from a human donor in a cohort sampled during active COVID-19.

V usage is TRBV19 and J usage is TRBJ2-7; 8 bases match TRBD1. Per the germline V gene, CDR1 is LNHDA and CDR2 is SQIVND (reference sequence). The CDR3 runs 14 residues. Trimming cost V 3 bases and J 3 bases; bases outside gene matches: 4. Written as DNA, the CDR3 is TGTGCCAGTAGTATTGGGACAGGTCGCTACGAGCAGTACTTC. This sequence encodes CASSIGTGRYEQYF.

This clone was recorded only once. V is TRBV5-6 and J is TRBJ1-2; D gene unclear. The CDR3 totals 13 residues. The V gene lost 6 bases and the J gene lost 7 bases, with 16 bases spanning the gap. The V gene's germline CDR1 is SGHDT and CDR2 YYEEEE. CDR3 sequence (DNA): TGTGCCAGCAAGGAACAGAGTGGAGGTGGCTACACCTTC. Translated, it gives CASKEQSGGGYTF.

V and J are TRBV27 and TRBJ2-5; 12 bases agree with TRBD1. The CDR3 spans 14 residues. V shed 5 bases and J 5 bases; nucleotides not matched to a gene: 3. CDR1 is MNHEY, CDR2 SMNVEV, per germline (reference sequence). CDR3 sequence reads: CASSGDRGPETQYF. In DNA, the CDR3 is TGTGCCAGCAGTGGGGACAGGGGGCCGGAGACCCAGTACTTC.

The rearrangement joins TRBV7-9 to TRBJ2-7; 10 bases fit TRBD1. Germline trimming cut 5 bases from V and 4 bases from J; bases unmatched to any gene: 5. In germline, CDR1 is SEHNR, CDR2 FQNEAQ (reference sequence). This CDR3 region has 14 residues. Here the CDR3 reads CASSGTGVPYEQYF. The CDR3 nucleotides are TGTGCCAGCAGCGGGACAGGGGTCCCTTACGAGCAGTACTTC.